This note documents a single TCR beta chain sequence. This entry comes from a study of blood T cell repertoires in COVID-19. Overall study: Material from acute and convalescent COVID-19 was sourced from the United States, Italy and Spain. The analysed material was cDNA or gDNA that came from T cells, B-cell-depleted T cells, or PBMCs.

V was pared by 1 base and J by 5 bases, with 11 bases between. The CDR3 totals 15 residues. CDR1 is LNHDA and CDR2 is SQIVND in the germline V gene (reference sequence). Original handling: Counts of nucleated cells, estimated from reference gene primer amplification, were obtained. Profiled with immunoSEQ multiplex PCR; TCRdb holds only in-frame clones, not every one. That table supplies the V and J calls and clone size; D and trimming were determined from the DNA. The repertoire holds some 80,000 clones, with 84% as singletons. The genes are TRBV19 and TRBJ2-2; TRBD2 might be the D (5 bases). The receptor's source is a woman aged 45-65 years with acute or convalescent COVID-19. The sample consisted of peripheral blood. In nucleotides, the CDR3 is TGTGCCAGTAGTATAGGCACGGGGAAGACCGGGGAGCTGTTTTTT. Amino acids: CASSIGTGKTGELFF. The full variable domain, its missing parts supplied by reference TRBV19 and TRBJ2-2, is DGGITQSPKYLFRKEGQNVTLSCEQNLNHDAMYWYRQDPGQGLRLIYYSQIVNDFQKGDIAEGYSVSREKKESFPLTVTSAQKNPTAFYLCASSIGTGKTGELFFGEGSRLTVL.